This T cell receptor beta chain was observed in a study of blood T cell repertoires in COVID-19. Study-wide context: Samples came from the United States, Italy and Spain, spanning acute and convalescent COVID-19. The analysed material was cDNA or gDNA that came from T cells, B-cell-depleted T cells, or PBMCs.

Trimming removed 5 bases from V and 1 base from J, with 15 bases in between. Germline V gene data show CDR1 as SGHTA and CDR2 as FQGNSA. The CDR3 covers 16 residues. In the source study's methods: Estimates of nucleated cell counts were drawn from the amplification of reference gene primers. Some clones are missing from TCRdb's copy, which holds only in-frame ones; the method was immunoSEQ multiplex PCR. V and J calls and clone size follow that table, whereas D and trimming were derived from the DNA. This table has some 200,000 clones, roughly 86% appearing once. Sequencing input: peripheral blood. This chain links TRBV7-2 with TRBJ1-5; D is unresolved. This TCR was recovered from a man aged 35 to 55 with active or convalescent COVID-19. For the CDR3, the DNA is TGTGCCAGCAGCCTCTTTAACAGTATGAGCAATCAGCCCCAGCATTTT. It translates to CASSLFNSMSNQPQHF.